This TCR beta chain was retrieved from a study of technical replicates of blood from a handful of donors. V lost 10 bases and J 3 bases, leaving 15 bases between the germline ends. The germline V gene has CDR1 ENHRY and CDR2 SYGVKD. The CDR3 is 13 residues long. TCRdb's copy holds only in-frame clones and misses some; the assay was immunoSEQ multiplex PCR. The sample has around 70,000 clones; nearly 98% are singletons. The TCR sequence derives from a human donor in good health. This chain uses TRBV10-3 with TRBJ1-1, with D hard to call. Input material: T cells isolated from PBMCs. CDR3 sequence reads: CATGRGRDTEAFF. The CDR3 DNA follows: TGTGCCACTGGTAGAGGGCGGGACACTGAAGCTTTCTTT.